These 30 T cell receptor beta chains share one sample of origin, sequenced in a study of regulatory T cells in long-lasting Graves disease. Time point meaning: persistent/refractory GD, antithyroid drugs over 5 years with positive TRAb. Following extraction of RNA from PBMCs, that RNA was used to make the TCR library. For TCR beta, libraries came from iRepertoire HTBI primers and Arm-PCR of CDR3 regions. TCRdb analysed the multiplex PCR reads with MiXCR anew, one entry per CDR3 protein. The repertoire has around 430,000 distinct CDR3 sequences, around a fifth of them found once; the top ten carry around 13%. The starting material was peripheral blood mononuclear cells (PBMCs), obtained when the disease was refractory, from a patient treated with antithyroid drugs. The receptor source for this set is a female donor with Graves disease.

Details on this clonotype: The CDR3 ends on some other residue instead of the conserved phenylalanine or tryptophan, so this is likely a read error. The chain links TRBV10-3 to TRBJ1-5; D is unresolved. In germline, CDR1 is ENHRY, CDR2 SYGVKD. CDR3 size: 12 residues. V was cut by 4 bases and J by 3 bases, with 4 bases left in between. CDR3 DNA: TGTGCCATCAGTGCTACCAATCAGCCCCAGCATCTT. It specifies CAISATNQPQHL.

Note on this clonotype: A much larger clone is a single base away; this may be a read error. CDR3 residues: CASSFWGHGYTF. Here the CDR3 DNA reads TGTGCCAGCAGTTTTTGGGGCCATGGCTACACCTTC. The chain links TRBV12-3 or TRBV12-4 to TRBJ1-2; tentatively, D is TRBD1 (5 bases). This CDR3 is 12 amino acids long. V lost 3 bases, J lost 6 bases, and 8 bases lay in between.

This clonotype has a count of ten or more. CDR3 coding DNA: TGTGCCAGCAAACTAAGGGGCGGAACAGGGGCCTATGGCTACACCTTC. Translating gives CASKLRGGTGAYGYTF. V is TRBV28 and J is TRBJ1-2, with 7 bases identical to TRBD1. This CDR3 is 16 amino acids long. The germline gives CDR1 MDHEN, CDR2 SYDVKM. With 7 bases clipped from V and 4 bases from J, the junction kept 15 bases outside the gene matches.

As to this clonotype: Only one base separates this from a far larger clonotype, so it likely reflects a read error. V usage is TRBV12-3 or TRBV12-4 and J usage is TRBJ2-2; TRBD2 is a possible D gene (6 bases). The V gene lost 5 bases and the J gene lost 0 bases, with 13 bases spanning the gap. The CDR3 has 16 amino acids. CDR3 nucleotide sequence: TGTGCCAGCAGTGAAGGGAGGTATCCGAACACCGGGGAGCTGTTTTTT. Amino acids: CASSEGRYPNTGELFF.

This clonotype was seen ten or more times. CDR3 nucleotide sequence: TGTGCCACCAGCGATAGGGGTATGGGCTACGAGCAGTACTTC. Translation: CATSDRGMGYEQYF. The rearrangement uses TRBV15 and TRBJ2-7, with D perhaps TRBD1 (5 bases). There are 14 residues in the CDR3. With 5 bases removed from V and 3 bases from J, the gap between germline ends came to 14 bases. Per germline, CDR1 LNHNV and CDR2 YYDKDF (reference sequence).

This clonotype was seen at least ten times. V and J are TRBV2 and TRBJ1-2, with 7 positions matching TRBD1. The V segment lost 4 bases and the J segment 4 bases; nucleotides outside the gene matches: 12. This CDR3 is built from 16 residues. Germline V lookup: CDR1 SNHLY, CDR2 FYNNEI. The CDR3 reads CASSGRDRARSYGYTF. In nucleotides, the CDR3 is TGTGCCAGCAGTGGGCGAGACAGGGCCCGGAGCTATGGCTACACCTTC.

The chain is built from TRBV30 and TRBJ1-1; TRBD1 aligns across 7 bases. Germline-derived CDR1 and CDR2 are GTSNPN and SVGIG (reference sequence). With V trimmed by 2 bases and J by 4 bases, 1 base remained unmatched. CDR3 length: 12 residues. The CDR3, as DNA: TGTGCCTGGAGTCAGGGGGGCACTGAAGCTTTCTTT. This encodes CAWSQGGTEAFF.

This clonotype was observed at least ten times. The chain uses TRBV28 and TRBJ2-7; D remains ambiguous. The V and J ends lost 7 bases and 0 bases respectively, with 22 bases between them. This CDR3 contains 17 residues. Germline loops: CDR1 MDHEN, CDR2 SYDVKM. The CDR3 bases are TGTGCCAGCACGTATTCCGTGGCCACGGATAGCTCCTACGAGCAGTACTTC. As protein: CASTYSVATDSSYEQYF. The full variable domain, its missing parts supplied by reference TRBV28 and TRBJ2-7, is DVKVTQSSRYLVKRTGEKVFLECVQDMDHENMFWYRQDPGLGLRLIYFSYDVKMKEKGDIPEGYSVSREKKERFSLILESASTNQTSMYLCASTYSVATDSSYEQYFGPGTRLTVT.

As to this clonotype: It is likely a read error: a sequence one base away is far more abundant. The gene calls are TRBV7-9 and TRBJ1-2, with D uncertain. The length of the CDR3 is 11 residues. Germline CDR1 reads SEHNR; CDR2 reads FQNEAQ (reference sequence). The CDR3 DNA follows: TGTATGGCGGGCACGAACTATGGCTACACCTTC. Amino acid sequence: CMAGTNYGYTF.

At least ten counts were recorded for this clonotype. The DNA for the CDR3 is TGTGCCAGCAGCGACCCAGGGGGCGTTAATTCACCCCTCCACTTT. Residues: CASSDPGGVNSPLHF. The chain recombines TRBV9 with TRBJ1-6, with 8 positions matching TRBD1. The CDR3 runs to 15 residues. V shed 3 bases, J shed 6 bases, and the junction held 5 bases outside the gene matches. Germline CDR1 and CDR2: SGDLS and YYNGEE.

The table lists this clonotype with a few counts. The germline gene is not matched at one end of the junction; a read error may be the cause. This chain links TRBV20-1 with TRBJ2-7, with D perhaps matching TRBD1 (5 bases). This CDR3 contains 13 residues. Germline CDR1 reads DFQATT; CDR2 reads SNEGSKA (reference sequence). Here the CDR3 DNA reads TGCAATGCTAGGGGTAAGAGTGGGTACGAGCAGTACTTC. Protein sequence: CNARGKSGYEQYF.

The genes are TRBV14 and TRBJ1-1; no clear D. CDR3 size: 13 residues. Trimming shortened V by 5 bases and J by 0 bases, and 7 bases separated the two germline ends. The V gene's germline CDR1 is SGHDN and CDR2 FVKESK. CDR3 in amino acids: CASSANLNTEAFF. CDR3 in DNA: TGTGCCAGCAGCGCCAATTTGAACACTGAAGCTTTCTTT.

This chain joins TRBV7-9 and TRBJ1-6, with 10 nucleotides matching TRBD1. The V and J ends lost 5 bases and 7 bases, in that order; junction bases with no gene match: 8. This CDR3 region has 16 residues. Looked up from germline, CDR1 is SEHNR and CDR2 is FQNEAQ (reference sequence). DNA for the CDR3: TGTGCCAGCAGCCTCGGGACAGGGGCGTCGAATTCACCCCTCCACTTT. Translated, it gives CASSLGTGASNSPLHF.

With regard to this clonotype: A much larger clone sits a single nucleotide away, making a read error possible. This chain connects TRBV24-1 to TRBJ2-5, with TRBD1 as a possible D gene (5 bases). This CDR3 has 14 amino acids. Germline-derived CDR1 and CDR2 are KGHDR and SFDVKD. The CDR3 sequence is CATSDPTAQEAQYF. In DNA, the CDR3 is TGTGCCACCAGTGATCCGACAGCCCAAGAGGCCCAGTACTTC.

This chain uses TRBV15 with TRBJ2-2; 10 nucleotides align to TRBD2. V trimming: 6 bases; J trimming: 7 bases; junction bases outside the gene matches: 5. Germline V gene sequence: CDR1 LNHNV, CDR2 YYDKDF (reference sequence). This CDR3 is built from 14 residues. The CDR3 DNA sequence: TGTGCCACCAGAGGTAGCGGGAGGATCGGGGAGCTGTTTTTT. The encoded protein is CATRGSGRIGELFF.

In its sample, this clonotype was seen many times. CDR3 residues: CASSATSGGDFEQYF. The CDR3, as DNA: TGTGCCAGCAGTGCCACTAGCGGCGGTGATTTCGAGCAGTACTTC. The chain joins TRBV28 to TRBJ2-7; 8 bases fit TRBD2. The CDR3 runs 15 residues. Germline V gene lookup returns CDR1 MDHEN and CDR2 SYDVKM. J was trimmed by 6 bases and V by 5 bases; bases with no gene match: 12. Looking up the rest from reference TRBV28 and TRBJ2-7 gives the full variable domain: DVKVTQSSRYLVKRTGEKVFLECVQDMDHENMFWYRQDPGLGLRLIYFSYDVKMKEKGDIPEGYSVSREKKERFSLILESASTNQTSMYLCASSATSGGDFEQYFGPGTRLTVT.

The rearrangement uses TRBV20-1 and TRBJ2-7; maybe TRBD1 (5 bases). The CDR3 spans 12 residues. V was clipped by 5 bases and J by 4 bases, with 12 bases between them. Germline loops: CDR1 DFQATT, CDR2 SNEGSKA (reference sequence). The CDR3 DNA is TGCAGTGCTGCCAATACAGGTTACGAGCAGTACTTC. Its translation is CSAANTGYEQYF.

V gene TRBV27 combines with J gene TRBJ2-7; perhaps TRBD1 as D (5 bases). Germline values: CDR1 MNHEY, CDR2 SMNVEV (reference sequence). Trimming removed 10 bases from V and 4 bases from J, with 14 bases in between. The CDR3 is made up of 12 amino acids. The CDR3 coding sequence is TGTGCCACCGCACAGGATTCGTACGAGCAGTACTTC. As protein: CATAQDSYEQYF.

CDR3 loop: CSVAGPETYEQYF. CDR3 sequence (DNA): TGCAGCGTTGCCGGTCCCGAGACCTACGAGCAGTACTTC. This chain connects TRBV29-1 to TRBJ2-7; D not certain. The CDR3 sequence is 13 residues long. V was pared by 4 bases and J by 2 bases, with 12 bases between. The V gene's germline CDR1 is SQVTM and CDR2 ANQGSEA.

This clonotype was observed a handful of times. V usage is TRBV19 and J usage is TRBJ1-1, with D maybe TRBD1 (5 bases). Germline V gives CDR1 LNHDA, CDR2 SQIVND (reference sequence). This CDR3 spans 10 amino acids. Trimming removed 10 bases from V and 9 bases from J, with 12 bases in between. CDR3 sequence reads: CATEGSQAFF. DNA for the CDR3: TGTGCCACCGAGGGGAGCCAAGCTTTCTTT. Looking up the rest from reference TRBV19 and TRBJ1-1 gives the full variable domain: DGGITQSPKYLFRKEGQNVTLSCEQNLNHDAMYWYRQDPGQGLRLIYYSQIVNDFQKGDIAEGYSVSREKKESFPLTVTSAQKNPTAFYLCATEGSQAFFGQGTRLTVV.

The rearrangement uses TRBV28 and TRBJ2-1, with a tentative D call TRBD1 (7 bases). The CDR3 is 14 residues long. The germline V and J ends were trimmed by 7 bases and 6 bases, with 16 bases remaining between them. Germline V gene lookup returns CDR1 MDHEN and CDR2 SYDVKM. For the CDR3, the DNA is TGTGCCAGCACGCGCGACCAGGGGGGCAATGAGCAGTTCTTC. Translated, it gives CASTRDQGGNEQFF.

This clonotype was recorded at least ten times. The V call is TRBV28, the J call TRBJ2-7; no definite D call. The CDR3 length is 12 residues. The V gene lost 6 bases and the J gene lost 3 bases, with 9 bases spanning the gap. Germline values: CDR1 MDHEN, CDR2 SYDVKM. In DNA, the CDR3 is TGTGCCAGCAGCACCAGACGCTACGAGCAGTACTTC. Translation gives CASSTRRYEQYF.

The CDR3 loop is CASSPSKPNTEAFF. CDR3 coding DNA: TGTGCCAGCAGCCCCAGCAAACCGAACACTGAAGCTTTCTTT. The chain joins TRBV11-2 to TRBJ1-1, with no clear D. Germline CDR1 SGHAT, CDR2 FQNNGV. The CDR3 runs 14 residues. V was clipped by 5 bases and J by 1 base, with 11 bases between them.

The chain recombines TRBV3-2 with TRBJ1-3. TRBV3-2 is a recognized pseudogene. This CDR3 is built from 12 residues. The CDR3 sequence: CATGGSGNTIYF. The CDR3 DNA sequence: TGTGCCACCGGAGGCTCTGGAAACACCATATATTTT.

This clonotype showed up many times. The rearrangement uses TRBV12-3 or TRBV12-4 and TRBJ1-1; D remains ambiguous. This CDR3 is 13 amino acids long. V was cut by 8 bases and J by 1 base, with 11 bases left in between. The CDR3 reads CASQLGWNTEAFF. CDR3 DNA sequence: TGTGCCAGCCAGCTGGGGTGGAACACTGAAGCTTTCTTT.

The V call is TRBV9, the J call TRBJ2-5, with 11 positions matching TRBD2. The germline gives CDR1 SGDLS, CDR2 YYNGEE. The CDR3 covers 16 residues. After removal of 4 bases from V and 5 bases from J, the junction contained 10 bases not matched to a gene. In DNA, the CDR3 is TGTGCCAGCAGCCCCAGACTAGCGGGAAGAGTTGAGACCCAGTACTTC. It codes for CASSPRLAGRVETQYF. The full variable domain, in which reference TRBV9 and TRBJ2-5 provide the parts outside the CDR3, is DSGVTQTPKHLITATGQRVTLRCSPRSGDLSVYWYQQSLDQGLQFLIQYYNGEERAKGNILERFSAQQFPDLHSELNLSSLELGDSALYFCASSPRLAGRVETQYFGPGTRLLVL.

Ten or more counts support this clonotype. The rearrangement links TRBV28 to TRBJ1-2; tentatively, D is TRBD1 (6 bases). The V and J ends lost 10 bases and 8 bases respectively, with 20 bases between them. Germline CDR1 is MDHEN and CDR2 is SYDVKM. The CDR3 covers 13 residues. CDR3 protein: CATRGGPEKGYTF. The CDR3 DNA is TGTGCCACCAGGGGAGGCCCCGAGAAGGGCTACACCTTC.

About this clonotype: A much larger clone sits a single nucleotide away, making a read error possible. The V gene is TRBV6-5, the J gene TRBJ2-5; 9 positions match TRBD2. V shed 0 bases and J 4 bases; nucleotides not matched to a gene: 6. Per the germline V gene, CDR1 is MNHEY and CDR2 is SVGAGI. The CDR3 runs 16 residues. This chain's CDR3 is CASSYSTTSGPETQYF. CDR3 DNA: TGTGCCAGCAGTTACTCGACGACTAGCGGACCAGAGACCCAGTACTTC.

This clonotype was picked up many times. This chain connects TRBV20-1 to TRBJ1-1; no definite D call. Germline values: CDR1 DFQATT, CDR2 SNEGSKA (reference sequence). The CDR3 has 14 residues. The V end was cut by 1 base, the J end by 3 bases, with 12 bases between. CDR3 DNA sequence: TGCAGTGCTAGAGTTCCCGGGCTGGACACTGAAGCTTTCTTT. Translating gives CSARVPGLDTEAFF.

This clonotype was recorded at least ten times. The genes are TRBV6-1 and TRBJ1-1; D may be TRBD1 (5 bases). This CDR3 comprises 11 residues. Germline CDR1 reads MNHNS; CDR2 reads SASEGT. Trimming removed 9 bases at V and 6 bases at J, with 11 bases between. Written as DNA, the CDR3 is TGTGCCAGTGTATGGGGGTCTGAAGCTTTCTTT. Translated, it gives CASVWGSEAFF.